This is a list of T cell receptor beta chains from one sample in a study of T cells after somatic rescue of genetic block. Assay used: immunoSEQ multiplex PCR; TCRdb lists only in-frame clones, some missing. The sample records 15,000 or so clones, 72% being singletons. Sequenced input: peripheral blood mononuclear cells (PBMCs). The receptors stem from a boy younger than 18. Both conserved end residues are trimmed from each CDR3.

V	J	CDR3
TRBV6-4	TRBJ2-6	ASSDISGANVLT
TRBV6-1	TRBJ2-7	ASSDFWAGAYEQY
TRBV28	TRBJ2-3	ASSFGATDTQY
TRBV5-6	TRBJ1-2	ASSSWTGDGYT
TRBV9	TRBJ2-5	ASSVDPETQY
TRBV5-1	TRBJ2-1	ASSLAGRATYNEQF
TRBV28	-	ASSGLAVYEQY
TRBV2	TRBJ2-7	ASSDPGETYEQY
TRBV18	TRBJ1-3	ASSPTERNTIY
TRBV27	TRBJ2-7	ASSLSRLPGQPSLYEQY
TRBV6-5	TRBJ2-2	ASRGITFGELF
TRBV19	TRBJ2-3	ASSSQGLAGVDTQY
TRBV29-1	TRBJ1-3	SVGSSGNTIY
TRBV5-1	TRBJ1-2	ASSLGQINNYGYT
TRBV6-5	TRBJ2-7	ASSYRGLAGPGEQY
TRBV27	TRBJ2-5	ASSYKAGETQY
TRBV10-3	TRBJ1-6	AISEQGLDNSPLH
TRBV5-4	TRBJ1-1	ASSHKATGSGTEAF
TRBV5-1	TRBJ1-6	ASSLGLGQGSSPLH
TRBV11-2	TRBJ2-5	ASSYLPRTGQETQY
TRBV6-1	TRBJ1-1	ASKDPHPEAF
TRBV5-5	TRBJ1-1	ASSFLSPGTDTEAF
TRBV18	TRBJ2-2	ASSPRDSPTGELF
TRBV7-9	TRBJ2-7	ASSLERTLSYEQY